The entry below gives a single TCR beta chain sequence along with its context. What it recognizes is unknown. The entry originates in a study of T cell responses to AZD1222 COVID-19 vaccine. The study's findings and limits: Baseline seropositives among AZD1222 recipients totaled only 5 to 7. With two AZD1222 doses given, Spike-specific TCR breadth and depth both rose. Clonal diversity was possibly underestimated, and the donors were mostly white British, with more females. Spike-wide vaccine-associated CD4 TCRs dominated at 160-218 and 743-854.

The assay was immunoSEQ multiplex PCR, and TCRdb's table has in-frame clones only and misses some. The table includes roughly 93,000 clones, approximately 83% detected once. The sequences come from peripheral blood, collected on day 0 of AZD1222 vaccination. The TCR was taken from an adult in good health.

CDR3 nucleotides: TGTGCCAGCAGTGAAAGGGGCAGGTCTCAGCCCCAGCATTTT. Its translation is CASSERGRSQPQHF. The V call is TRBV6-1, the J call TRBJ1-5; tentatively, D is TRBD1 (5 bases). With 2 bases removed from V and 6 bases from J, the gap between germline ends came to 11 bases. The CDR3 has 14 amino acids. The germline V gene has CDR1 MNHNS and CDR2 SASEGT.